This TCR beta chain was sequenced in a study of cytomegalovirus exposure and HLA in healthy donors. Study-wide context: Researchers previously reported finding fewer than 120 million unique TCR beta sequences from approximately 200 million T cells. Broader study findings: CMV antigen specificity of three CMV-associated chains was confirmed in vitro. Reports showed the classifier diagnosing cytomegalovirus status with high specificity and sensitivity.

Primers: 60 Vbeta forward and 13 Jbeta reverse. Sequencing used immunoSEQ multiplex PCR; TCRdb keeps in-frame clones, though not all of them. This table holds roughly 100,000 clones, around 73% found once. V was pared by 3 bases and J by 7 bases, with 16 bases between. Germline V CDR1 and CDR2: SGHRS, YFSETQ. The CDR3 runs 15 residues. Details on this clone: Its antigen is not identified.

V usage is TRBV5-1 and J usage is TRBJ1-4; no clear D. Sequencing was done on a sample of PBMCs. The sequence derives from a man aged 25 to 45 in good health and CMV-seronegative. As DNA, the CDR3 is TGCGCCAGCAGCTGGGAGGGTGTTAACGTTGAAAAACTGTTTTTT. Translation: CASSWEGVNVEKLFF.